This T cell receptor beta chain originates from a study of Graves' ophthalmopathy and Graves' hyperthyroidism. Whole-study findings and limits: The blood repertoire also included most expanded thyroid clonotypes above 0.001 frequency.

Looked up from germline, CDR1 is SEHNR and CDR2 is FQNEAQ (reference sequence). The CDR3 runs to 13 residues. Ophthalmopathy-affected donors exhibited moderate-to-severe activity, CAS ≥3, NOSPECS ≥4, and duration under 3 months. Excluded were patients with other autoimmune diseases, uncontrolled infections, pregnancy or lactation. CDR3 regions of TCR beta were amplified from RNA transcripts. The first-round RT-PCR employed HTBI primers together with the Qiagen OneStep RT-PCR kit. A multiplex PCR was then performed as the second round. From the multiplex PCR reads, TCRdb called clonotypes with MiXCR, one entry per CDR3 protein. Among about 700,000 distinct CDR3 sequences listed, roughly 41% were seen once. This clonotype was seen repeatedly, ten times or more. The antigen is not known. The junction shows a germline mismatch at one end, possibly a read error.

The V gene is TRBV7-9, the J gene TRBJ1-5; perhaps TRBD1 as D (5 bases). Sequenced input: peripheral blood. This sequence was found in an adult man with Graves' ophthalmopathy. The CDR3 spells CASSRDVRGSWTF. Here the CDR3 DNA reads TGTGCCAGCAGCCGGGACGTTCGCGGGAGTTGGACTTTT.